The next 21 T cell receptor beta chains were all read from a single sample in a study of blood T cell repertoires in COVID-19. Generated by immunoSEQ multiplex PCR, the TCRdb table keeps only in-frame clones and is missing some. The sample has about 220,000 clones; approximately 84% are singletons. The specimen sequenced was peripheral blood. These receptors were taken from a middle-aged man who had recovered from COVID-19.

About this clone: The same CDR3 also results from other DNA sequences found in this sample. The gene calls are TRBV29-1 and TRBJ2-1; 12 nucleotides align to TRBD2. V lost 6 bases and J lost 10; bases outside the gene matches: 10. Germline V gene lookup returns CDR1 SQVTM and CDR2 ANQGSEA. This CDR3 has 14 residues. CDR3 nucleotide sequence: TGCAGCGTCGGACCGGGACTAGCGGGCGGGGAGCAGTTCTTC. The encoded protein is CSVGPGLAGGEQFF.

The chain links TRBV27 to TRBJ2-3; 7 bases line up with TRBD1. The trim removed 5 bases at V and 0 bases at J, leaving 5 bases unmatched. CDR3 length: 15 residues. Germline CDR1 and CDR2: MNHEY and SMNVEV (reference sequence). CDR3 coding DNA: TGTGCCAGCAGTCCAGGGACAGCTAGCACAGATACGCAGTATTTT. Translated: CASSPGTASTDTQYF.

The V and J genes are TRBV7-9 and TRBJ1-5; 9 bases match TRBD1. The CDR3 extends over 16 amino acids. Germline V gives CDR1 SEHNR, CDR2 FQNEAQ (reference sequence). Trimming removed 1 base from V and 6 bases from J; junction bases left unmatched: 7. Here the CDR3 reads CASSLGGTGLGQPQHF. The CDR3 nucleotides are TGTGCCAGCAGCTTAGGTGGGACAGGGCTGGGTCAGCCCCAGCATTTT.

The chain carries TRBV28 and TRBJ2-3; D not resolved. The length of the CDR3 is 11 residues. V was cut by 11 bases and J by 1 base, with 7 bases left in between. Germline V CDR1 and CDR2: MDHEN, SYDVKM. The CDR3 loop reads CASARTDTQYF. CDR3 nucleotides: TGTGCCTCAGCGCGCACAGATACGCAGTATTTT.

This chain joins TRBV28 and TRBJ2-1; 15 bases are a match to TRBD2. The CDR3 totals 17 residues. Germline CDR1 MDHEN, CDR2 SYDVKM. V shed 5 bases and J 8 bases; nucleotides not matched to a gene: 10. CDR3 protein: CASSPSRTSGRVYEQFF. The CDR3 coding sequence is TGTGCCAGCAGTCCTTCCCGGACTAGCGGGAGGGTATATGAGCAGTTCTTC.

This sequence joins TRBV6-5 and TRBJ1-1; TRBD1 aligns across 8 bases. Per the germline V gene, CDR1 is MNHEY and CDR2 is SVGAGI. The V and J ends lost 6 bases and 1 base, in that order; junction bases with no gene match: 4. This CDR3 is 14 amino acids long. The CDR3 DNA follows: TGTGCCAGCAGCCAGGGGGCCCCGAACACTGAAGCTTTCTTT. Its translation: CASSQGAPNTEAFF.

This clone showed up just once. The rearrangement links TRBV2 to TRBJ2-1; D is unclear. Germline CDR1 is SNHLY and CDR2 is FYNNEI. CDR3 length equals 15 residues. The V gene lost 1 base and the J gene lost 0 bases, with 7 bases spanning the gap. This CDR3 reads CASSEGLTSYNEQFF. The CDR3 coding sequence is TGTGCCAGCAGTGAAGGACTGACCTCCTACAATGAGCAGTTCTTC.

The chain recombines TRBV7-9 with TRBJ2-1, with TRBD2 matching 11 bases. CDR3 length: 18 amino acids. Per the germline V gene, CDR1 is SEHNR and CDR2 is FQNEAQ (reference sequence). V trimming: 8 bases; J trimming: 1 base; junction bases outside the gene matches: 13. The chain's CDR3 is CASGTPGLAEGSYNEQFF. CDR3 DNA sequence: TGTGCCAGCGGAACCCCGGGACTAGCGGAGGGTTCCTACAATGAGCAGTTCTTC.

The rearrangement links TRBV11-2 to TRBJ2-5; D might be TRBD2 (5 bases). The germline V and J ends were trimmed by 4 bases and 5 bases, with 14 bases remaining between them. The germline gives CDR1 SGHAT, CDR2 FQNNGV. The CDR3 has 14 amino acids. The CDR3, as DNA: TGTGCCAGCAGCTCCTTCGGGTCGGGGGAGACCCAGTACTTC. Translated: CASSSFGSGETQYF.

The rearrangement uses TRBV7-2 and TRBJ2-7; 11 nucleotides match TRBD2. CDR3 size: 13 residues. Germline V gene lookup returns CDR1 SGHTA and CDR2 FQGNSA. The J segment lost 9 bases and the V segment lost 3 bases, leaving 4 bases of the junction unmatched. DNA for the CDR3: TGTGCCAGCAGCTTGGGACTAGCGGATATGCAGTACTTC. Encoded protein: CASSLGLADMQYF.

V and J are TRBV5-8 and TRBJ2-7, with D possibly matching TRBD1 (6 bases). This CDR3 comprises 14 residues. The V end was cut by 8 bases, the J end by 2 bases, with 17 bases between. CDR1 SGHTS and CDR2 YDEGEE come from the germline V gene. The CDR3, as DNA: TGTGCCAGTTTTCCCCGGACAGCACCCTACGAGCAGTACTTC. Protein: CASFPRTAPYEQYF.

The rearrangement joins TRBV10-2 to TRBJ2-7; TRBD2 is a possible D gene (6 bases). Trimming pared 2 bases from V and 3 bases from J, leaving 14 bases between. This CDR3 has 15 residues. CDR1 WSHSY and CDR2 SAAADI come from the germline V gene. This CDR3 reads CASSEPGDGVYEQYF. The CDR3 nucleotides are TGCGCCAGCAGTGAGCCGGGAGACGGGGTCTACGAGCAGTACTTC.

Ten or more counts support this clone. The genes are TRBV7-2 and TRBJ2-7, with 7 bases aligning to TRBD2. The germline gives CDR1 SGHTA, CDR2 FQGNSA. The CDR3 runs to 15 residues. The V and J ends lost 5 bases and 2 bases, in that order; junction bases with no gene match: 9. CDR3 sequence: CASSPQRGRPYEQYF. The CDR3 nucleotides are TGTGCCAGCAGCCCTCAGCGGGGACGACCCTACGAGCAGTACTTC.

This clone was observed a single time. CDR3 nucleotides: TGTGCCAGCAGTTATCTTAGCGGGAAGAATGAGCAGTTCTTC. Amino acids: CASSYLSGKNEQFF. This chain uses TRBV28 with TRBJ2-1; the match to TRBD2 covers 8 bases. Germline CDR1 and CDR2: MDHEN and SYDVKM. This CDR3 has 14 residues. V was clipped by 4 bases and J by 7 bases; unmatched bases: 6.

The chain carries TRBV27 and TRBJ1-5, with D unclear. The V and J ends lost 5 bases and 2 bases respectively, with 16 bases between them. In germline, CDR1 is MNHEY, CDR2 SMNVEV (reference sequence). The CDR3 is made up of 16 amino acids. The CDR3 DNA reads TGTGCCAGCAGTGAACGGCAGAGGGCGGGCAATCAGCCCCAGCATTTT. Its translation: CASSERQRAGNQPQHF.

The genes are TRBV2 and TRBJ2-3, with D tentatively TRBD1 (5 bases). Trimming pared 4 bases from V and 4 bases from J, leaving 12 bases between. This CDR3 region has 14 residues. The germline CDR1 and CDR2 sequences are SNHLY and FYNNEI. The CDR3 DNA follows: TGTGCCAGCAGTGTTCAGGGTCGGTCAGATACGCAGTATTTT. Protein: CASSVQGRSDTQYF.

V and J are TRBV2 and TRBJ2-1; tentatively, D is TRBD1 (6 bases). This CDR3 has 14 amino acids. V shed 4 bases and J shed 6 bases, with 13 bases lying between them. CDR1 is SNHLY and CDR2 is FYNNEI in the germline V gene. Here the CDR3 reads CASSGDTVGNEQFF. The CDR3 DNA sequence: TGTGCCAGCAGTGGGGACACCGTTGGCAATGAGCAGTTCTTC.

The chain joins TRBV7-9 to TRBJ1-2, with D possibly matching TRBD1 (6 bases). V lost 5 bases to trimming and J lost 5 bases, with 12 bases between them. Germline assignment: CDR1 SEHNR and CDR2 FQNEAQ (reference sequence). The CDR3 covers 13 residues. CDR3 sequence (DNA): TGTGCCAGCAGCCTCCGGGACATGTATGGCTACACCTTC. Its translation: CASSLRDMYGYTF.

This clone has only a few counts. The rearrangement uses TRBV12-3 or TRBV12-4 and TRBJ1-5; 7 bases align to TRBD1. The CDR3 sequence is 13 residues long. The trim removed 6 bases at V and 4 bases at J, leaving 3 bases unmatched. CDR3 sequence: CASSGQANQPQHF. For the CDR3, the DNA is TGTGCCAGCAGCGGACAGGCGAATCAGCCCCAGCATTTT.

The J gene is TRBJ2-1, the V gene TRBV29-1; 8 nucleotides line up with TRBD2. V lost 6 bases, J lost 3 bases, and 4 bases stayed unmatched. The CDR3 totals 13 residues. Germline lookup yields CDR1 SQVTM and CDR2 ANQGSEA. The CDR3 loop is CSVVAGLYNEQFF. The CDR3 bases are TGCAGCGTAGTAGCGGGGCTCTACAATGAGCAGTTCTTC.

This sequence joins TRBV20-1 and TRBJ2-1, with D possibly matching TRBD2 (5 bases). The germline gives CDR1 DFQATT, CDR2 SNEGSKA (reference sequence). The CDR3 spans 11 residues. V lost 0 bases, J lost 13 bases, and 10 bases lay in between. CDR3 nucleotides: TGCAGTGCTAGAGATGAACGGACTCAGTTCTTC. Protein: CSARDERTQFF.